A single T cell receptor beta chain is shown here with its context. This CDR3 is 12 amino acids long. The ends were cut back, 9 bases at V and 2 bases at J, with 9 bases in the middle. The germline gives CDR1 KGHDR, CDR2 SFDVKD. MiXCR was run by TCRdb on the reads, yielding one entry per CDR3 protein. The profile shows under 850,000 distinct CDR3 sequences, less than 40% of them singletons. This sample is part of a study of T cell repertoires in cytomegalovirus infection. The material sequenced was PBMCs. The TCR sequence derives from a human donor in good health (CMV status not recorded). Some clones in this sample may be carry-over from other donors' samples. The chain joins TRBV24-1 to TRBJ1-2; D remains unclear. The CDR3 bases are TGTGCCACCGCGAGCAAGAACTATGGCTACACCTTC. This encodes CATASKNYGYTF.